Each of the 8 T cell receptor beta chains below was sequenced from the same sample in a study of identical twins. TCRdb re-derived calls from the 5' RACE reads in MiXCR, one entry per CDR3 protein. The table includes 200,000 to 250,000 distinct CDR3 sequences, approximately 6.8% detected once. This sample was shared with a second study, whose subject was yellow fever vaccine responses in identical twins.

Sequenced: CD8+ T cells sorted from blood. The receptors derive from a young woman in good health.

This clonotype turned up a few times. The chain carries TRBV5-1 and TRBJ2-3; D is perhaps TRBD1 (5 bases). Trimming cost V 7 bases and J 2 bases, with 20 bases left between them. CDR3 length: 16 residues. The germline V gene encodes CDR1 SGHRS and CDR2 YFSETQ. The DNA for the CDR3 is TGCGCCAGCGCCACGGCCGGGCAGGGCCTCACAGATACGCAGTATTTT. The encoded protein is CASATAGQGLTDTQYF.

The rearrangement joins TRBV27 to TRBJ2-1, with a possible D match to TRBD1 (7 bases). Germline assignment: CDR1 MNHEY and CDR2 SMNVEV (reference sequence). The CDR3 is 14 residues long. The V and J ends lost 8 bases and 0 bases respectively, with 11 bases between them. The CDR3 DNA follows: TGTGCCAGCGGGCAGGGGGGCTCCTACAATGAGCAGTTCTTC. Translated: CASGQGGSYNEQFF.

This clonotype has a handful of counts. The chain recombines TRBV5-1 with TRBJ2-1, with TRBD2 matching 8 bases. The CDR3 is 15 residues long. Looked up from germline, CDR1 is SGHRS and CDR2 is YFSETQ. With 4 bases clipped from V and 0 bases from J, the junction kept 3 bases outside the gene matches. The CDR3 DNA sequence: TGCGCCAGCAGCGCGGGACTAGACTCCTACAATGAGCAGTTCTTC. Protein: CASSAGLDSYNEQFF.

The chain carries TRBV24-1 and TRBJ2-1; TRBD1 is a possible D gene (9 bases). There are 15 residues in the CDR3. Germline loops: CDR1 KGHDR, CDR2 SFDVKD. The V end was cut by 7 bases, the J end by 4 bases, with 16 bases between. This CDR3 reads CATRGTGTRYNEQFF. The CDR3 DNA reads TGTGCCACCAGGGGGACAGGGACTAGGTACAATGAGCAGTTCTTC.

The chain uses TRBV3-1 and TRBJ2-3; 9 bases align to TRBD2. With V trimmed by 4 bases and J by 2 bases, 7 bases remained unmatched. Germline V gene data show CDR1 as LGHDT and CDR2 as YNNKEL (reference sequence). This CDR3 has 16 residues. The CDR3 sequence is CASSPERGEHTDTQYF. The CDR3 region has the DNA TGTGCCAGCAGCCCTGAGCGGGGGGAACACACAGATACGCAGTATTTT.

This clonotype occurred a few times. The chain uses TRBV7-8 and TRBJ2-2; no reliable D call. V was pared by 7 bases and J by 2 bases, with 11 bases between. This CDR3 comprises 14 residues. Germline CDR1 reads SGHVS; CDR2 reads FQNEAQ. The CDR3 loop reads CASTFWTNTGELFF. CDR3 coding DNA: TGTGCCAGCACCTTTTGGACCAACACCGGGGAGCTGTTTTTT.

CDR3 in amino acids: CSAREMATGGYNEQFF. The CDR3 coding sequence is TGCAGTGCTAGAGAAATGGCCACAGGGGGCTACAATGAGCAGTTCTTC. The V call is TRBV20-1, the J call TRBJ2-1, with TRBD1 identical over 8 bases. This CDR3 has 16 amino acids. Germline trimming cut 0 bases from V and 3 bases from J; bases unmatched to any gene: 7. The germline V gene has CDR1 DFQATT and CDR2 SNEGSKA (reference sequence).

This clonotype was picked up many times. The chain couples TRBV28 to TRBJ1-3; a weak D match, TRBD1 (6 bases). The V gene lost 2 bases and the J gene lost 0 bases, with 17 bases spanning the gap. The CDR3 covers 18 residues. Germline CDR1 and CDR2: MDHEN and SYDVKM. The CDR3 nucleotides read TGTGCCAGCAGTTTACGGGGGCCCAGGAGCTACTCTGGAAACACCATATATTTT. It specifies CASSLRGPRSYSGNTIYF.